This T cell receptor (beta chain) came from a study of cytomegalovirus exposure and HLA in healthy donors. Comments on this clone: Its antigen is not known.

Germline CDR1 SGDLS, CDR2 YYNGEE. The length of the CDR3 is 16 residues. V was cut by 3 bases and J by 0 bases, with 15 bases left in between. The PCR ran on 60 Vbeta and 13 Jbeta primers. Produced via immunoSEQ multiplex PCR; TCRdb's table is partial and in-frame only. Of 200,000 or so clones listed, 82% were seen once; the top ten hold 0.098%. Study-wide results and limits: A prior analysis recorded that most TCR beta V segments were productive about 90% or about 30% of the time.

V gene TRBV9 combines with J gene TRBJ1-1; D possibly corresponds to TRBD1 (5 bases). Specimen: PBMCs. The sequence came from a boy younger than 10 in good health and CMV-seronegative. The CDR3 DNA is TGTGCCAGCAGCGCCACGATAGGGGCCATGAACACTGAAGCTTTCTTT. This sequence encodes CASSATIGAMNTEAFF.